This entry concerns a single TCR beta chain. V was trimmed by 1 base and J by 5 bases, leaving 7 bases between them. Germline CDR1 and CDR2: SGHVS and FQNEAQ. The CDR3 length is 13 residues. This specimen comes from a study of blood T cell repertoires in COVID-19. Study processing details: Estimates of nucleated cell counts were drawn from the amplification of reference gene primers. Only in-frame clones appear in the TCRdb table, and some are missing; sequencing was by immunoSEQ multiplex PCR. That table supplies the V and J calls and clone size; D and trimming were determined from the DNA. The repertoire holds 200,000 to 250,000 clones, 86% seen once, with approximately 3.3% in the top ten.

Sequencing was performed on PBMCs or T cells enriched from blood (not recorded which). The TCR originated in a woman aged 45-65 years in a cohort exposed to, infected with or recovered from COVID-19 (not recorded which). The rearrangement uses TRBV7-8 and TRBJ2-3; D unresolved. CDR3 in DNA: TGTGCCAGCAGCTTAGAGGAGTTAGATACGCAGTATTTT. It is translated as CASSLEELDTQYF.